This section outlines one TCR beta chain sequence together with its context. No cognate antigen has been identified for it. No clone much larger than this one lies a single base away; base qualities are absent. Including cysteine and phenylalanine, the CDR3 has 10 amino acids. The kept DNA is CDR3 alone, 30 bases in frame from the first base. The germline V gene (reference sequence) yields DFQATT for CDR1 and SNEGSKA for CDR2. The V end loses 6 bases and the J end loses 4 bases, and a stretch of 6 bases separates them. Patients with a history of autoimmune disease or receiving systemic immunosuppression were excluded from the trial. Peripheral blood for TCR sequencing was collected from all dose cohorts at baseline, on cycle 4 day 1, and on cycle 7 day 1. Samples were obtained from an open-label, multicenter, first-in-human phase I dose-escalation trial of ivuxolimab. Adults with locally advanced or metastatic head and neck squamous cell, hepatocellular, melanoma or renal cell carcinoma were enrolled in the trial. Before TCR sequencing, CD4+ T cells and CD8+ T cells were sorted from peripheral blood as separate populations.

Genomic DNA was extracted from sorted cells for sequencing of the TCRbeta CDR3 region. TCRbeta CDR3 regions were sequenced using the immunoSEQ Assay. TCRdb mirrors the immuneACCESS table, restricted to in-frame sequences. Some clones are absent from its copies; in checked studies, under half trace to an unresolved V gene, and the reason for the others is unknown. This sample holds about 80,000 clones; approximately 92% were observed only once. Approximately 0.3% of the sample lies in the top ten. The data are from a study of OX40 agonist ivuxolimab in advanced cancers. About the investigation overall: Ivuxolimab was a fully human IgG2 agonistic monoclonal antibody targeting the costimulatory receptor OX40 (CD134). Partial responses were achieved by three dose-escalation patients, of whom one had hepatocellular carcinoma and two had cutaneous melanoma. The paper covers the monotherapy dose-escalation part of the phase I ivuxolimab trial, which included N = 52 patients. Intravenous ivuxolimab was administered to patients every 2 weeks at six dose levels: 0.01, 0.1, 0.3, 1.5, 3 and 10 mg/kg. Prior anti-PD-1, anti-PD-L1 or anti-CTLA-4 therapy was permitted, and roughly two fifths of dose-escalation patients had received checkpoint inhibitors. Peripheral TCRbeta sequencing was intended to test whether TCR sequence diversity was altered and clonal T-cell expansion was caused by ivuxolimab. Among the approximately 50 dose-escalation patients, roughly 20 had hepatocellular carcinoma, approximately 15 melanoma, 9 renal cell carcinoma and 9 head and neck cancer. In the dose-escalation cohort, roughly 80% of patients were male, and the mean age was around 60 years, with a range of about 23 to 90.

Here is what the overall study found, with its caveats: Which antigens the clonally expanded peripheral T cells were specific for was not determined. Low levels of normalized T-cell clonal expansion were also seen in some patients who did not respond. Clonal expansion of both CD4+ and CD8+ blood T cells was observed from baseline to week 6 at doses 0.1 to 3.0 mg/kg. After ivuxolimab, more expanded clones were found on average in CD8+ T cells than in CD4+ T cells. Partial responders in the 0.1-3.0 mg/kg groups had among the lowest normalized peripheral clonal expansion, especially among CD8+ T cells.

The receptor chain draws on TRBV20-1 and TRBJ1-2; the D gene is unclear. The sequences come from CD4+ or CD8+ T cells sorted from blood, collected in a trial of the OX40 agonist ivuxolimab. This receptor was identified in an adult with an advanced solid tumor such as melanoma, head and neck, liver or kidney cancer. DNA sequence: TGCAGTGCGAGAAGCTATGGCTACACCTTC. Translated, it reads CSARSYGYTF.